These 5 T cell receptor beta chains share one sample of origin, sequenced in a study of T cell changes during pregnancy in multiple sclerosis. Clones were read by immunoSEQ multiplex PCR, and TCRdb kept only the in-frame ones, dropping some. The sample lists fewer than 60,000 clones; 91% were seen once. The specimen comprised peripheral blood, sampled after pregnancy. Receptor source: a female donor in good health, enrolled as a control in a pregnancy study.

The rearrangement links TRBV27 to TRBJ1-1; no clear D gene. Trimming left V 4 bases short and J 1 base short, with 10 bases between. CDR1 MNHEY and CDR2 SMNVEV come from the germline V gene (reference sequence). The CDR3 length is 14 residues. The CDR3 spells CASSYEGTNTEAFF. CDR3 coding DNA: TGTGCCAGCAGTTATGAGGGAACGAACACTGAAGCTTTCTTT.

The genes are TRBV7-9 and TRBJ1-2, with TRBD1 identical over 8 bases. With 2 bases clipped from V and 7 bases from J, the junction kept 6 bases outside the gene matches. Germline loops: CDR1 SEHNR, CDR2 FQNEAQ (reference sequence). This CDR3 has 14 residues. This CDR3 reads CASSLSDREGGYTF. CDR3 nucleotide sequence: TGTGCCAGCAGCTTATCGGACAGGGAGGGTGGCTACACCTTC.

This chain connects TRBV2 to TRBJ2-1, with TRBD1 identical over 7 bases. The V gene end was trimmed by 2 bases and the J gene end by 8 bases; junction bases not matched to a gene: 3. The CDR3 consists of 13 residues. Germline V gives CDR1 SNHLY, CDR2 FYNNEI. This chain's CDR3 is CASSERGRDEQFF. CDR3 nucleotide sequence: TGTGCCAGCAGTGAAAGGGGGCGGGATGAGCAGTTCTTC.

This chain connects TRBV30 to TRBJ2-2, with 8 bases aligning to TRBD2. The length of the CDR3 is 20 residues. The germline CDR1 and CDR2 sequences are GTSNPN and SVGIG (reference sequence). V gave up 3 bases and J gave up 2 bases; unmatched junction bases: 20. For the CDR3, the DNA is TGTGCCTGGAGACACTTCGGACTAGCTACCCGACGAGTCAACACCGGGGAGCTGTTTTTT. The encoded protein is CAWRHFGLATRRVNTGELFF. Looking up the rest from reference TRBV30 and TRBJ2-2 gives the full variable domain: SQTIHQWPATLVQPVGSPLSLECTVEGTSNPNLYWYRQAAGRGLQLLFYSVGIGQISSEVPQNLSASRPQDRQFILSSKKLLLSDSGFYLCAWRHFGLATRRVNTGELFFGEGSRLTVL.

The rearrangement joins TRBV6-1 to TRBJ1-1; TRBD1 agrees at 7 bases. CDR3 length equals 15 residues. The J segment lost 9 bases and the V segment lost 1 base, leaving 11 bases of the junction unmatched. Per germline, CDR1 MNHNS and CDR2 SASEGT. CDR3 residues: CASSEVGGGGVQAFF. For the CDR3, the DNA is TGTGCCAGCAGTGAAGTAGGGGGCGGGGGGGTACAAGCTTTCTTT.